This TCR beta chain was retrieved from a study of regulatory T cells in long-lasting Graves disease. To make TCR beta libraries, researchers used iRepertoire HTBI primers and Arm-PCR of CDR3 regions. In the authors' workflow: Identification yielded around 58 TRBV and more than 12 TRBJ segments across samples. TCRdb re-called the multiplex PCR reads with MiXCR, one entry per CDR3 protein. What appears here as the V and J calls and clone size reflects TCRdb's work, not the paper's. The sample consists of approximately 400,000 distinct CDR3 sequences, about 16% of them appearing once. Time point specified: newly diagnosed GD, antithyroid drugs for less than 3 months. From RNA extracted from PBMCs, the TCR library was made. This clonotype was recorded at least ten times. The ends were cut back, 5 bases at V and 2 bases at J, with 14 bases in the middle. This CDR3 region has 15 residues. Germline V CDR1 and CDR2: SGHAT, FQNNGV.

In addition, the sample was reused for a study of T cells in Graves' hyperthyroidism and ophthalmopathy. Per that study: Blood shared most expanded thyroid clonotypes above 0.001.

The sequence was obtained from a woman under 40 with Graves disease. The sequencing here drew on peripheral blood mononuclear cells (PBMCs), taken at new diagnosis, from a patient treated with antithyroid drugs. The rearrangement joins TRBV11-2 to TRBJ2-3; D is perhaps TRBD2 (5 bases). DNA for the CDR3: TGTGCCAGCAGCCAGTGGTGGGGAGACACAGATACGCAGTATTTT. Its protein is CASSQWWGDTDTQYF.